These 21 T cell receptor beta chains were all obtained from the same sample, sequenced in a study of blood T cell repertoires in COVID-19. TCRdb keeps only in-frame clones here, not all; method: immunoSEQ multiplex PCR. The sample has 360,000 or so clones; about 90% are singletons. The sequenced material came from PBMCs or T cells enriched from blood (not recorded which). These receptor sequences come from a woman between 25 and 40 years old who had recovered from COVID-19.

V is TRBV7-6 and J is TRBJ2-5, with D possibly being TRBD2 (6 bases). The CDR3 extends over 17 amino acids. Trimming took off 5 bases at V and 2 bases at J, with 21 bases between the two ends. Per germline, CDR1 SGHVS and CDR2 FNYEAQ. The CDR3 coding sequence is TGTGCCAGCAGCCCCTCGGGGGATGCGGGGCCACAAGAGACCCAGTACTTC. It yields the protein CASSPSGDAGPQETQYF. The whole variable domain, remainder taken from reference TRBV7-6 and TRBJ2-5, is GAGVSQSPRYKVTKRGQDVALRCDPISGHVSLYWYRQALGQGPEFLTYFNYEAQQDKSGLPNDRFSAERPEGSISTLTIQRTEQRDSAMYRCASSPSGDAGPQETQYFGPGTRLLVL.

The gene calls are TRBV27 and TRBJ2-7; TRBD1 matches at 9 bases. CDR1 MNHEY and CDR2 SMNVEV come from the germline V gene (reference sequence). There are 15 residues in the CDR3. V gave up 5 bases and J gave up 2 bases; unmatched junction bases: 7. CDR3: CASSKPGQGTYEQYF. The CDR3 DNA reads TGTGCCAGCAGTAAACCGGGACAGGGCACCTACGAGCAGTACTTC.

The chain has TRBV4-1 and TRBJ2-5, with a weak D call TRBD2 (6 bases). The germline CDR1 and CDR2 sequences are MGHRA and YSYEKL. V lost 2 bases and J 4 bases, leaving 20 bases between the germline ends. The CDR3 is 17 residues long. The CDR3 here is CASSQLEGRRVRETQYF. In DNA, the CDR3 is TGCGCCAGCAGCCAATTGGAGGGAAGGAGGGTGCGAGAGACCCAGTACTTC.

The sample holds a few counts of this clone. This chain joins TRBV19 and TRBJ1-1, with 10 bases that match TRBD1. The length of the CDR3 is 15 residues. Trimming at V came to 6 bases and at J to 4 bases, leaving 8 bases not matched to a gene. CDR1 is LNHDA and CDR2 is SQIVND in the germline V gene (reference sequence). Here the CDR3 reads CASSPGQGGRTEAFF. CDR3 in DNA: TGTGCCAGTAGCCCCGGACAGGGGGGGCGCACTGAAGCTTTCTTT.

The chain employs TRBV29-1 and TRBJ1-2; no definite D call. This CDR3 has 13 amino acids. Trimming pared 2 bases from V and 3 bases from J, leaving 10 bases between. Looked up from germline, CDR1 is SQVTM and CDR2 is ANQGSEA. The CDR3 region has the DNA TGCAGCGTTGAAACCTTCACAGACTATGGCTACACCTTC. Translating it yields CSVETFTDYGYTF.

DNA of the CDR3: TGTGCCAGCAGCGTGGGGCTCTGGGAAACAGATACGCAGTATTTT. This sequence encodes CASSVGLWETDTQYF. This rearrangement joins TRBV9 to TRBJ2-3, with D possibly matching TRBD1 (5 bases). Trimming stripped 2 bases from V and 3 bases from J, with 13 bases between. The CDR3 spans 15 residues. Germline CDR1 SGDLS, CDR2 YYNGEE. Full variable domain (remainder filled in from reference TRBV9 and TRBJ2-3): DSGVTQTPKHLITATGQRVTLRCSPRSGDLSVYWYQQSLDQGLQFLIQYYNGEERAKGNILERFSAQQFPDLHSELNLSSLELGDSALYFCASSVGLWETDTQYFGPGTRLTVL.

As DNA, the CDR3 is TGTGCCAGCACGGGGCAGACAGGGGGTATCGGGGAGCTGTTTTTT. Its translation is CASTGQTGGIGELFF. This chain links TRBV2 with TRBJ2-2; TRBD1 aligns across 9 bases. The CDR3 consists of 15 residues. Germline CDR1 reads SNHLY; CDR2 reads FYNNEI. V lost 7 bases to trimming and J lost 7 bases; unmatched junction nucleotides: 10.

The CDR3, as DNA: TGTGCCAGCAGCGTGGGGAGGGAAACTGAAGCTTTCTTT. Its protein is CASSVGRETEAFF. The J gene is TRBJ1-1, the V gene TRBV9; unclear D gene. The germline gives CDR1 SGDLS, CDR2 YYNGEE. The CDR3 is 13 amino acids. Trimming pared 2 bases from V and 5 bases from J, leaving 10 bases between.

The chain links TRBV28 to TRBJ2-7, with D tentatively TRBD1 (5 bases). The CDR3 is 13 amino acids. The germline V and J ends were trimmed by 5 bases and 5 bases, with 13 bases remaining between them. CDR1 and CDR2 from the germline V gene are MDHEN and SYDVKM. CDR3 DNA sequence: TGTGCCAGCAGTCCTGAGACAGCCAACGAGCAGTACTTC. Translating it yields CASSPETANEQYF.

This sequence joins TRBV4-1 and TRBJ2-3, with TRBD2 identical over 11 bases. This CDR3 has 14 amino acids. Trimming cost V 4 bases and J 6 bases; bases outside gene matches: 3. Germline assignment: CDR1 MGHRA and CDR2 YSYEKL. In DNA, the CDR3 is TGCGCCAGCAGCCTCTGGACTAGCGGGGATACGCAGTATTTT. This encodes CASSLWTSGDTQYF.

The chain uses TRBV13 and TRBJ2-1; 7 positions match TRBD2. The CDR3 has 15 amino acids. Trimming at V came to 5 bases and at J to 2 bases, leaving 6 bases not matched to a gene. Per germline, CDR1 PRHDT and CDR2 FYEKMQ (reference sequence). The chain's CDR3 is CASSAPGTTYNEQFF. As DNA, the CDR3 is TGTGCCAGCAGCGCACCCGGGACTACCTACAATGAGCAGTTCTTC.

This chain uses TRBV7-9 with TRBJ2-3, with 10 bases matching TRBD2. The V and J ends lost 0 bases and 5 bases, in that order; junction bases with no gene match: 11. The germline CDR1 and CDR2 sequences are SEHNR and FQNEAQ (reference sequence). This CDR3 is built from 18 residues. The CDR3 is CASSLAGLAGEVGDTQYF. The CDR3, as DNA: TGTGCCAGCAGCTTAGCGGGGCTAGCGGGAGAGGTTGGAGATACGCAGTATTTT.

The rearrangement links TRBV9 to TRBJ2-7, with 12 positions matching TRBD2. J lost 3 bases, V lost 0 bases, and 4 bases had no gene match. Germline lookup yields CDR1 SGDLS and CDR2 YYNGEE. The CDR3 has 16 amino acids. CDR3 loop: CASSVGSLAGGYEQYF. CDR3 coding DNA: TGTGCCAGCAGCGTAGGTTCACTAGCGGGAGGCTACGAGCAGTACTTC.

V gene TRBV9 combines with J gene TRBJ2-1; D perhaps matches TRBD2 (6 bases). Germline V gene lookup returns CDR1 SGDLS and CDR2 YYNGEE. Trimming took off 0 bases at V and 9 bases at J, with 13 bases between the two ends. The CDR3 is made up of 14 amino acids. In DNA, the CDR3 is TGTGCCAGCAGCGTAGTGTCTAGCGTCGGTGAGCAGTTCTTC. This gives the protein CASSVVSSVGEQFF.

V gene TRBV19 combines with J gene TRBJ1-4, with TRBD1 identical over 9 bases. Germline CDR1 LNHDA, CDR2 SQIVND (reference sequence). The CDR3 is 15 residues long. V gave up 4 bases and J gave up 5 bases; unmatched junction bases: 5. In DNA form, the CDR3 reads TGTGCCAGTAGTACCCTCGGGACAGGGAATGAAAAACTGTTTTTT. It yields the protein CASSTLGTGNEKLFF.

The gene calls are TRBV3-1 (or the pseudogene TRBV3-2) and TRBJ2-7, with 7 bases that match TRBD1. The germline V gene encodes CDR1 LGHDT and CDR2 YNNKEL (reference sequence). After removal of 4 bases from V and 7 bases from J, the junction contained 7 bases not matched to a gene. The CDR3 is made up of 13 amino acids. The CDR3 loop is CASSLGQHGEQYF. CDR3 DNA sequence: TGTGCCAGCAGCCTGGGACAGCACGGTGAGCAGTACTTC.

The rearrangement links TRBV10-3 to TRBJ2-5; D call uncertain. Germline V gene lookup returns CDR1 ENHRY and CDR2 SYGVKD. The CDR3 runs 14 residues. V lost 2 bases to trimming and J lost 1 base, with 8 bases between them. Here the CDR3 reads CAISERGAQETQYF. The CDR3 region has the DNA TGTGCCATCAGTGAGCGCGGCGCCCAAGAGACCCAGTACTTC.

The V and J genes are TRBV12-5 and TRBJ1-5; D perhaps matches TRBD1 (5 bases). Germline CDR1 is LGHNT and CDR2 is FRNRAP. The ends were cut back, 3 bases at V and 2 bases at J, with 11 bases in the middle. The CDR3 length is 15 residues. The CDR3 sequence is CASGFGGGGNQPQHF. CDR3 sequence (DNA): TGTGCTAGTGGTTTCGGCGGGGGGGGCAATCAGCCCCAGCATTTT.

This rearrangement joins TRBV28 to TRBJ1-2; D gene ambiguous. CDR1 is MDHEN, CDR2 SYDVKM, per germline. Trimming removed 4 bases from V and 9 bases from J, with 15 bases in between. The length of the CDR3 is 13 residues. This chain's CDR3 is CASSSALMGSYTF. CDR3 nucleotide sequence: TGTGCCAGCAGTTCCGCGTTAATGGGCAGCTACACCTTC.

This sequence joins TRBV28 and TRBJ2-7; 7 bases are a match to TRBD2. From germline, CDR1 is MDHEN and CDR2 SYDVKM. Trimming took 2 bases from V and 3 from J; bases not matched to a gene: 7. This CDR3 is built from 15 residues. As DNA, the CDR3 is TGTGCCAGCAGTTTACAAGGACTAGACAGCTACGAGCAGTACTTC. Amino acid sequence: CASSLQGLDSYEQYF. Using reference TRBV28 and TRBJ2-7 for the parts outside the CDR3, the full variable domain is DVKVTQSSRYLVKRTGEKVFLECVQDMDHENMFWYRQDPGLGLRLIYFSYDVKMKEKGDIPEGYSVSREKKERFSLILESASTNQTSMYLCASSLQGLDSYEQYFGPGTRLTVT.

V usage is TRBV5-4 and J usage is TRBJ1-2, with a tentative D call TRBD1 (5 bases). The V end was cut by 4 bases, the J end by 4 bases, with 11 bases between. Germline CDR1 reads SGHNT; CDR2 reads YYREEE (reference sequence). The CDR3 spans 13 residues. This chain's CDR3 is CASSADSLYGYTF. CDR3 nucleotides: TGTGCCAGCAGCGCCGACAGCCTCTATGGCTACACCTTC.